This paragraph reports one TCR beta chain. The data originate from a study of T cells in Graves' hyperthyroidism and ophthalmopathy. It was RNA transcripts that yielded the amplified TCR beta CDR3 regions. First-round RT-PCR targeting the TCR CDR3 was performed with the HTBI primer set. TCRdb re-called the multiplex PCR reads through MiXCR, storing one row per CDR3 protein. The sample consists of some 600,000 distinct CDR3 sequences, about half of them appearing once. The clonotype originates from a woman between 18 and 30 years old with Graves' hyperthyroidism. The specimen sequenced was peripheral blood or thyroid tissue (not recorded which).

Here the CDR3 reads CASSGRTPGYTF. The DNA of the CDR3 is TGTGCCAGCAGCGGTCGGACGCCTGGCTACACCTTC. The chain has TRBV25-1 and TRBJ1-2; D ambiguous. Germline lookup yields CDR1 MGHDK and CDR2 SYGVNS. This CDR3 spans 12 amino acids. The V end lost 6 bases, the J end lost 7 bases, and 12 bases lay between the germline ends.